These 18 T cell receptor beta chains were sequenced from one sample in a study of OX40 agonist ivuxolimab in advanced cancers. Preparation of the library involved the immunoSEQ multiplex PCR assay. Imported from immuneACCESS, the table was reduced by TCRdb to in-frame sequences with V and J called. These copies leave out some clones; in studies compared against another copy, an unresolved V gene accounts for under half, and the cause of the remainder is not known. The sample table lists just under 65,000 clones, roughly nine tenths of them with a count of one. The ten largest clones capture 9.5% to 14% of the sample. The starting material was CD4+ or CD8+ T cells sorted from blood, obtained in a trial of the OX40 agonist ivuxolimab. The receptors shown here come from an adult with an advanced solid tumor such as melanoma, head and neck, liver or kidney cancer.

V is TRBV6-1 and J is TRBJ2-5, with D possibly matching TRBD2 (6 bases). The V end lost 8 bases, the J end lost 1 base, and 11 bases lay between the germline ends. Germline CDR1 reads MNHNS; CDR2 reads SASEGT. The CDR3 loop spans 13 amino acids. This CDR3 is CASQRTTQETQYF. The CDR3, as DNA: TGTGCCAGCCAACGGACTACCCAAGAGACCCAGTACTTC.

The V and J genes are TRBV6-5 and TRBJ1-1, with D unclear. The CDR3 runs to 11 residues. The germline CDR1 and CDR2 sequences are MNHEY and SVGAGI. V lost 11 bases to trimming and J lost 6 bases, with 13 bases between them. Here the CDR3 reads CAGRSGAEAFF. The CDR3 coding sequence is TGTGCCGGACGCTCCGGGGCTGAAGCTTTCTTT.

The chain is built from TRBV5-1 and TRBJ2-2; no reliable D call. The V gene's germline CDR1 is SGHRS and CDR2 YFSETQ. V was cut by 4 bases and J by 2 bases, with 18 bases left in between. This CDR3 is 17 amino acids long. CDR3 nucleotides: TGCGCCAGCAGCCTTGACTCCCTCCGAGCTAACACCGGGGAGCTGTTTTTT. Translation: CASSLDSLRANTGELFF.

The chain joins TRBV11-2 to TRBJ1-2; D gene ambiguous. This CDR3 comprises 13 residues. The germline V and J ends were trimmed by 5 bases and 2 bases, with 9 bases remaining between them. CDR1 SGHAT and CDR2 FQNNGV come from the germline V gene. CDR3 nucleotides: TGTGCCAGCAGCCCTCGTCCCAACTATGGCTACACCTTC. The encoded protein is CASSPRPNYGYTF.

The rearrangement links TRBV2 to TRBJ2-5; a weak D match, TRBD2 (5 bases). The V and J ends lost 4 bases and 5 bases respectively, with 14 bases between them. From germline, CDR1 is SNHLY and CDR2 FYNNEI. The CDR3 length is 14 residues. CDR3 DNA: TGTGCCAGCAGTGGAAGCGGCTTAGGGGAGACCCAGTACTTC. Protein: CASSGSGLGETQYF.

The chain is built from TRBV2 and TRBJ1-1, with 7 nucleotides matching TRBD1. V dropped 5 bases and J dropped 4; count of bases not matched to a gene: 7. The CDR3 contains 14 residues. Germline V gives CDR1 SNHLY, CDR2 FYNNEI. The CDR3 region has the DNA TGTGCCAGCAGTCAGGACAGGTCGGGCACTGAAGCTTTCTTT. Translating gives CASSQDRSGTEAFF.

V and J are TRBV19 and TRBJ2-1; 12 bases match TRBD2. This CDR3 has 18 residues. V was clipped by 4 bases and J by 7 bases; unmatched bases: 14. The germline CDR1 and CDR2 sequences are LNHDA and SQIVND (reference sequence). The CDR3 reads CASSRTLMGLAGWNEQFF. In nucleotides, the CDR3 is TGTGCCAGTAGTAGAACCCTTATGGGACTAGCGGGCTGGAATGAGCAGTTCTTC.

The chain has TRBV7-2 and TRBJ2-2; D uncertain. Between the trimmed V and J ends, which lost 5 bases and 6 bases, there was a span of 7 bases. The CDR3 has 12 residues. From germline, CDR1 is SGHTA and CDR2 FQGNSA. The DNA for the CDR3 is TGTGCCAGCAGCCCAGCAGCCGGGGAGCTGTTTTTT. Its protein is CASSPAAGELFF.

CDR3 sequence (DNA): TGCGCCAGCAGCTCCCTTGGGAGTTCCCATAGTGAGCAGTTCTTC. Translated: CASSSLGSSHSEQFF. The chain recombines TRBV5-1 with TRBJ2-1, with D perhaps TRBD2 (5 bases). The CDR3 spans 15 residues. V shed 3 bases and J shed 9 bases, with 19 bases lying between them. Germline CDR1 is SGHRS and CDR2 is YFSETQ. The full variable domain, in which reference TRBV5-1 and TRBJ2-1 provide the parts outside the CDR3, is KAGVTQTPRYLIKTRGQQVTLSCSPISGHRSVSWYQQTPGQGLQFLFEYFSETQRNKGNFPGRFSGRQFSNSRSEMNVSTLELGDSALYLCASSSLGSSHSEQFFGPGTRLTVL.

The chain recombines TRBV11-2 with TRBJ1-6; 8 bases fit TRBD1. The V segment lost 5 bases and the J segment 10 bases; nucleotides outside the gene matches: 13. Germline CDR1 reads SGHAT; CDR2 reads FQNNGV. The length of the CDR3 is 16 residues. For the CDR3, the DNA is TGTGCCAGCAGCAGCCGAAGGACAGGGACGGGCTCACCCCTCCACTTT. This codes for CASSSRRTGTGSPLHF.

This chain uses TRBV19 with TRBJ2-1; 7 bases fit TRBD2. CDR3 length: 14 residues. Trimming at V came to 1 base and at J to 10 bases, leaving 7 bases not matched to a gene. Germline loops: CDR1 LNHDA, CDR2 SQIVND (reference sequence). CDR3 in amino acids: CASSIGPGGGEQFF. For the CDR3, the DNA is TGTGCCAGTAGTATAGGGCCGGGAGGAGGCGAGCAGTTCTTC.

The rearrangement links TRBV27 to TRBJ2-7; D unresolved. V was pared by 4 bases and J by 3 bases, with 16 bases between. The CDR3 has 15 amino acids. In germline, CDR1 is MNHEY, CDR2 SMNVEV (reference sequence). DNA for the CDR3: TGTGCCAGCAGTTCCCGGGCAGGACCCCTCTACGAGCAGTACTTC. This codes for CASSSRAGPLYEQYF.

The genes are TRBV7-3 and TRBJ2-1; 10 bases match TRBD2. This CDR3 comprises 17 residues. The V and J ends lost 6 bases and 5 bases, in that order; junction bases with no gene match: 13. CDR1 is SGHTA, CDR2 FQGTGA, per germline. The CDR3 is CASSHKGLAGEDNEQFF. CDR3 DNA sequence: TGTGCCAGCAGTCACAAAGGGCTAGCGGGAGAGGACAATGAGCAGTTCTTC.

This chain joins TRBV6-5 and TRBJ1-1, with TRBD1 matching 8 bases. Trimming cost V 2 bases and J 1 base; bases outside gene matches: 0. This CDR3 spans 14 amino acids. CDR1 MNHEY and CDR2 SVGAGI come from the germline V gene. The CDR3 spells CASSYDRGNTEAFF. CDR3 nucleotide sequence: TGTGCCAGCAGTTACGACAGGGGGAACACTGAAGCTTTCTTT.

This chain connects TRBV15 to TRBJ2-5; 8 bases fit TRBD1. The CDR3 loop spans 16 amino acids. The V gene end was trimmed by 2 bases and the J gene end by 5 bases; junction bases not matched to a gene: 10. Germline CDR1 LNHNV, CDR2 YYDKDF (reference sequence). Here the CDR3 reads CATSRPLTGVRETQYF. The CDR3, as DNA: TGTGCCACCAGCAGACCTCTGACAGGGGTCAGGGAGACCCAGTACTTC.

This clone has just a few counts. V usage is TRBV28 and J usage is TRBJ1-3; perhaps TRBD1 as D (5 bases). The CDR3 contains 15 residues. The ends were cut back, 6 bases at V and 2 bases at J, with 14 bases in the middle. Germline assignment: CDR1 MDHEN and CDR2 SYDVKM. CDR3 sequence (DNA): TGTGCCAGCAGGCCCTACGCAGGGACTGGAAACACCATATATTTT. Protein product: CASRPYAGTGNTIYF.

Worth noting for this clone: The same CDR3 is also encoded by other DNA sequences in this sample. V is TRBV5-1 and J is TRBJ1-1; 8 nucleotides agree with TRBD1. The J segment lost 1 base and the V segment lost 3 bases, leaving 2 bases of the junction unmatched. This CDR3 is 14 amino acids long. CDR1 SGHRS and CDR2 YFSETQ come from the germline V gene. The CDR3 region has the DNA TGCGCCAGCAGCTCACAGGGGGGGAACACTGAAGCTTTCTTT. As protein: CASSSQGGNTEAFF.

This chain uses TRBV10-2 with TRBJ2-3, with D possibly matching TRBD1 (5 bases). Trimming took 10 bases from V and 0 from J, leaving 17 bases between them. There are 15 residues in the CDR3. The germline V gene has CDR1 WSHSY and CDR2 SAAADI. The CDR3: CATQGSQASTDTQYF. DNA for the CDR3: TGCGCCACCCAAGGGTCACAGGCTAGCACAGATACGCAGTATTTT.